This T cell receptor (beta chain) comes out of a study of Graves' ophthalmopathy and Graves' hyperthyroidism. Trimming at V came to 8 bases and at J to 4 bases, leaving 10 bases not matched to a gene. Germline CDR1 and CDR2: SQVTM and ANQGSEA. This CDR3 is 13 amino acids long. The sequenced template was RNA, covering the TCR beta CDR3 region. First-round RT-PCR with HTBI primers preceded a second-round multiplex PCR. TCRdb analysed the multiplex PCR reads with MiXCR anew, one entry per CDR3 protein. The sample records over a million distinct CDR3 sequences, about 40% being singletons. The sequence was collected from an adult man with Graves' hyperthyroidism. This rearrangement joins TRBV29-1 to TRBJ1-2, with TRBD1 identical over 7 bases. The sequencing input was peripheral blood or thyroid tissue (not recorded which). In nucleotides, the CDR3 is TGCAGCTCAGAGGGGGCGCCCCGCTATGGCTACACCTTC. It yields the protein CSSEGAPRYGYTF. Full variable domain (missing parts from reference TRBV29-1 and TRBJ1-2): SAVISQKPSRDICQRGTSLTIQCQVDSQVTMMFWYRQQPGQSLTLIATANQGSEATYESGFVIDKFPISRPNLTFSTLTVSNMSPEDSSIYLCSSEGAPRYGYTFGSGTRLTVV.